This TCR beta chain was sequenced during a study of spatial heterogeneity in lung cancer (dated by TCRdb to between 2018 and 2021). For the wider study: The donors were some 76 patients from the lung TRACERx cohort who had early-stage, untreated non-small cell lung cancer. Nonsynonymous mutation counts, determined by whole-exome sequencing of tumor tissue, were related to features of the TCR repertoire. In the raw uncorrected reads, each unique combination of TCR and UMI appeared more than ten times on average. In non-small cell lung cancer, the study made a quantitative comparison of TCR alpha and beta repertoires among multiple tumor regions, matched nontumor lung and blood. Follow-up PBMC samples were sequenced whenever available, with the median time to follow-up being approximately two years after resection. Beta-chain transcripts were consistently detected in greater numbers than alpha-chain transcripts, which likely reflects a higher abundance of beta-chain transcripts. At surgery, roughly 220 tumor regions, roughly 63 matched nontumor lung samples and 56 PBMC samples were TCR-sequenced for both alpha and beta chains.

Per the publication, the time point label means: blood at routine non-recurrence follow-up after resection. TCR sequencing used whole RNA extracted from tumor and nontumor lung tissue, or from cryopreserved PBMC samples, without cell sorting. Only patients for whom sufficient RNA was available from at least two tumor regions were selected for TCR sequencing. The library was generated by 5' RACE. The instrument given in TCRdb is NextSeq 500. In the TCR library protocol, a unique molecular identifier was attached to each TCR cDNA molecule so that PCR and sequencing errors could be corrected. For the original study's pipeline: Decombinator tools were used for TCR identification, UMI-based error correction and CDR3 extraction. Expanded TCRs were defined as those above a frequency of 2 per 1,000, corresponding to the top 1% of the tumor frequency distribution. Rényi diversity was computed with the R vegan package after subsampling each repertoire 100 times to 5,000 TCRs. CDR3 similarity networks were built from amino acid triplet string-kernel similarity, with CDR3s being connected when pairwise similarity was above 0.82. TCRdb's own reprocessing of the public reads used fastp at Q25 and MiXCR and kept productive beta chains. Every entry covers one CDR3 protein and lists the most common genes and DNA from its rows. The V and J calls reflect TCRdb's pipeline rather than the authors' work. In all, the sample holds roughly 71,000 distinct CDR3 sequences, and about 8.2% of those were seen once. 1.9% of the sample lies in the top ten.

According to the germline V gene, CDR1 reads ENHRY and CDR2 reads SYGVKD. Reading from cysteine to phenylalanine, the CDR3 counts 15 amino acids. Of the read, only the CDR3 DNA is kept; its 45 bases are in frame from base 1. For this chain, trimming is 2 bases at the V end and 4 bases at the J end, and the number of junction bases without a gene match is 6. This clonotype was counted many times. Its cognate antigen has yet to be identified. Per-base qualities were not stored, and no clone one base away is much larger. What the authors observed across the whole study: Ubiquitous expanded tumor TCRs were found in blood more often at tumor resection than at routine follow-up. Comparisons of baseline and follow-up blood repertoires included only around 15 patients. Additional single-cell paired TCR alpha and beta sequencing was considered necessary to confirm, at a functional level, the hypothesis that regional TCRs recognize regional mutations.

The clonotype was recovered from a female donor with early-stage non-small cell lung cancer. Sequenced here: PBMCs, sampled at follow-up. The chain couples TRBV10-3 to TRBJ2-7, with TRBD2 identical over 9 junction bases. The DNA sequence is as follows: TGTGCCATCAGTGAGATCGTAGCGGGAGCATACGAGCAGTACTTC. This yields the protein CAISEIVAGAYEQYF.